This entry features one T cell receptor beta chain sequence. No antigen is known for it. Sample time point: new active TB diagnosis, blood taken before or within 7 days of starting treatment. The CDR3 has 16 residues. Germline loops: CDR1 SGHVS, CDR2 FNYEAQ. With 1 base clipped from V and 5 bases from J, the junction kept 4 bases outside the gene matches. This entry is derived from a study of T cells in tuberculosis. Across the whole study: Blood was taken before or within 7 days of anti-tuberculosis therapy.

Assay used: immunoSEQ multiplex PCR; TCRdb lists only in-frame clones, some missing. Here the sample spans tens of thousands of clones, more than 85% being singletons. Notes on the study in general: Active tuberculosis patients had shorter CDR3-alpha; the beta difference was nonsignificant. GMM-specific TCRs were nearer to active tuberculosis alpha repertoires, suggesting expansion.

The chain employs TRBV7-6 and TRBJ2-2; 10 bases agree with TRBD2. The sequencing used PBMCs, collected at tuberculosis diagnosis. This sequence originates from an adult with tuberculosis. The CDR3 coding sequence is TGTGCCAGCAGCTTAGAGCTAGCGGGGGTTACCGGGGAGCTGTTTTTT. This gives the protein CASSLELAGVTGELFF.